Shown below are 18 T cell receptor beta chains from a single sample sequenced in a study of blood T cell repertoires in COVID-19. TCRdb keeps only in-frame clones here, not all; method: immunoSEQ multiplex PCR. The sample comprises almost 300,000 clones, just under 90% of which are singletons, and roughly 10% rests with the top ten. The sample taken for sequencing was peripheral blood. Receptors originate from a woman between 25 and 40 years old with COVID-19, enrolled during active disease.

The chain combines TRBV18 with TRBJ1-4, with a weak D call TRBD1 (5 bases). Between the trimmed V and J ends, which lost 3 bases and 1 base, there was a span of 9 bases. CDR1 and CDR2 (germline): KGHSH, LQKENI. This CDR3 has 15 amino acids. In DNA form, the CDR3 reads TGTGCCAGCTCACCGGGACTTGGAACTAATGAAAAACTGTTTTTT. Its translation is CASSPGLGTNEKLFF.

The sample holds one count of this clone. The chain is built from TRBV29-1 and TRBJ1-5, with TRBD1 matching over 10 bases. From germline, CDR1 is SQVTM and CDR2 ANQGSEA. The junction had 3 bases not matched to a gene; V was cut back by 5 bases and J by 2 bases. The CDR3 has 14 amino acids. CDR3 sequence reads: CSVPGTGGNQPQHF. In DNA form, the CDR3 reads TGCAGCGTTCCAGGGACAGGGGGCAATCAGCCCCAGCATTTT.

This chain connects TRBV2 to TRBJ1-2; 7 positions match TRBD1. The length of the CDR3 is 14 residues. The V segment lost 4 bases and the J segment 10 bases; nucleotides outside the gene matches: 12. Germline V CDR1 and CDR2: SNHLY, FYNNEI. The CDR3 sequence is CASSGGQMAVDYTF. The CDR3 coding sequence is TGTGCCAGCAGTGGGGGACAGATGGCGGTCGACTACACCTTC.

This clone was recorded only once. The chain couples TRBV19 to TRBJ2-1; D is possibly TRBD1 (5 bases). The CDR3 loop spans 14 amino acids. Germline assignment: CDR1 LNHDA and CDR2 SQIVND (reference sequence). Trimming shortened V by 5 bases and J by 4 bases, and 12 bases separated the two germline ends. Here the CDR3 DNA reads TGTGCCAGTAGTCCCTGGACATTTTACAATGAGCAGTTCTTC. Encoded protein: CASSPWTFYNEQFF.

The rearrangement joins TRBV10-2 to TRBJ2-7; D is ambiguous. The CDR3 is 13 residues long. The germline V gene has CDR1 WSHSY and CDR2 SAAADI. V lost 7 bases to trimming and J lost 2 bases, with 12 bases between them. The CDR3 DNA reads TGCGCCAGCACGTCTAACTATCCCTACGAGCAGTACTTC. Translated, it gives CASTSNYPYEQYF.

The chain combines TRBV30 with TRBJ2-7, with 8 bases that match TRBD1. CDR3 size: 13 residues. The germline CDR1 and CDR2 sequences are GTSNPN and SVGIG (reference sequence). Germline trimming cut 8 bases from V and 2 bases from J; bases unmatched to any gene: 8. The CDR3 DNA reads TGTGCCAGGGGGGACAGGAGAACCTACGAGCAGTACTTC. The encoded protein is CARGDRRTYEQYF.

V gene TRBV5-1 combines with J gene TRBJ2-7, with TRBD1 matching 7 bases. Germline loops: CDR1 SGHRS, CDR2 YFSETQ. The V gene end was trimmed by 4 bases and the J gene end by 0 bases; junction bases not matched to a gene: 7. The length of the CDR3 is 15 residues. The CDR3 nucleotides read TGCGCCAGCAGCCCTCTACAGGGGTCCTCCTACGAGCAGTACTTC. This sequence encodes CASSPLQGSSYEQYF.

The genes are TRBV5-1 and TRBJ1-2, with D tentatively TRBD1 (5 bases). The length of the CDR3 is 13 residues. V lost 3 bases and J lost 6, with 12 bases in between. Germline V gene sequence: CDR1 SGHRS, CDR2 YFSETQ. CDR3 residues: CASSSGLTDGYTF. The DNA for the CDR3 is TGCGCCAGCAGCTCGGGACTAACAGATGGCTACACCTTC.

The chain is built from TRBV11-2 and TRBJ2-2; TRBD2 matches at 10 bases. This CDR3 contains 17 residues. V lost 0 bases to trimming and J lost 1 base; unmatched junction nucleotides: 2. Germline loops: CDR1 SGHAT, CDR2 FQNNGV. The chain's CDR3 is CASSLEIAGGNTGELFF. The CDR3 DNA follows: TGTGCCAGCAGCTTAGAGATAGCGGGGGGGAACACCGGGGAGCTGTTTTTT.

The chain combines TRBV27 with TRBJ1-2; D may be TRBD1 (5 bases). V lost 9 bases and J lost 4, with 21 bases in between. The germline V gene encodes CDR1 MNHEY and CDR2 SMNVEV (reference sequence). This CDR3 region has 15 residues. CDR3: CASRLRGGTFYGYTF. The CDR3 DNA reads TGTGCCAGTCGACTCCGGGGCGGGACCTTCTATGGCTACACCTTC.

This clone occurred a few times. Other DNA sequences in this specimen translate into the identical CDR3. This sequence joins TRBV29-1 and TRBJ1-2, with 10 bases lining up with TRBD1. V dropped 7 bases and J dropped 3; count of bases not matched to a gene: 2. The germline CDR1 and CDR2 sequences are SQVTM and ANQGSEA. The CDR3 sequence is 12 residues long. Here the CDR3 reads CSGGQGDYGYTF. CDR3 coding DNA: TGCAGCGGAGGACAGGGGGACTATGGCTACACCTTC.

The rearrangement joins TRBV6-4 to TRBJ1-2; D unclear. Looked up from germline, CDR1 is MRHNA and CDR2 is SNTAGT. V gave up 6 bases and J gave up 6 bases, with 17 bases separating them. There are 14 residues in the CDR3. The CDR3 sequence: CASSNTLRGDGYTF. In nucleotides, the CDR3 is TGTGCCAGCAGCAACACCTTACGGGGAGATGGCTACACCTTC.

The rearrangement uses TRBV11-3 and TRBJ2-3; D gene uncertain. The V and J ends lost 0 bases and 1 base respectively, with 11 bases between them. The germline V gene has CDR1 SGHNT and CDR2 YENEEA. There are 16 residues in the CDR3. For the CDR3, the DNA is TGTGCCAGCAGCTTAGATGGGCATCTCGGCACAGATACGCAGTATTTT. Translating gives CASSLDGHLGTDTQYF.

This chain uses TRBV15 with TRBJ1-4; D remains unclear. The CDR3 runs to 15 residues. Trimming left V 5 bases short and J 5 bases short, with 15 bases between. Germline V gene lookup returns CDR1 LNHNV and CDR2 YYDKDF (reference sequence). The chain's CDR3 is CATSGGGRENEKLFF. The CDR3 region has the DNA TGTGCCACCAGCGGCGGCGGCAGAGAAAATGAAAAACTGTTTTTT.

The gene calls are TRBV5-5 and TRBJ1-3, with D possibly TRBD1 on 6 matching bases. The germline gives CDR1 SGHKS, CDR2 YYEKEE (reference sequence). The CDR3 consists of 14 residues. Trimming took off 6 bases at V and 2 bases at J, with 12 bases between the two ends. The CDR3 DNA follows: TGTGCCAGCACGATACAGGGTCCTGGAAACACCATATATTTT. This translates into CASTIQGPGNTIYF. Full variable domain (remainder filled in from reference TRBV5-5 and TRBJ1-3): DAGVTQSPTHLIKTRGQQVTLRCSPISGHKSVSWYQQVLGQGPQFIFQYYEKEERGRGNFPDRFSARQFPNYSSELNVNALLLGDSALYLCASTIQGPGNTIYFGEGSWLTVV.

The genes are TRBV6-2 or TRBV6-3 and TRBJ2-5; D perhaps matches TRBD1 (6 bases). Trimming shortened V by 6 bases and J by 3 bases, and 23 bases separated the two germline ends. The germline V gene encodes CDR1 MNHEY and CDR2 SVGEGT. The CDR3 is 17 amino acids. The CDR3 sequence: CASSDLGHRERKETQYF. CDR3 coding DNA: TGTGCCAGCAGCGACCTGGGTCACAGGGAGCGCAAAGAGACCCAGTACTTC.

The J gene is TRBJ2-1, the V gene TRBV27; D is uncertain. The germline V and J ends were trimmed by 0 bases and 6 bases, with 9 bases remaining between them. The CDR3 extends over 14 amino acids. Germline CDR1 MNHEY, CDR2 SMNVEV (reference sequence). CDR3 region: CASSLSTLSNEQFF. The DNA for the CDR3 is TGTGCCAGCAGTTTATCGACACTTAGCAATGAGCAGTTCTTC.

V is TRBV19 and J is TRBJ1-1; maybe TRBD1 (5 bases). The germline V gene encodes CDR1 LNHDA and CDR2 SQIVND (reference sequence). The CDR3 sequence is 12 residues long. V lost 5 bases to trimming and J lost 4 bases, with 8 bases between them. The CDR3 sequence is CASSDSPTEAFF. Here the CDR3 DNA reads TGTGCCAGTAGTGACAGCCCCACTGAAGCTTTCTTT.